The entry below gives a single T cell receptor beta chain sequence along with its context. Its antigen is undetermined. These data originate in a study of beta chain features in type 1 diabetes. For the study at large: Regarding age, gender and cell yields, patients proved similar to healthy donors.

Findings and limits, study-wide: Among patients with Type 1 diabetes, TCRB CDR3s were moderately but significantly shorter in every one of the four CD4+ subsets.

cDNA synthesis used the whole RNA isolate, giving expressed TCRB sequences. Libraries were prepared by immunoSEQ multiplex PCR; TCRdb keeps only in-frame clonotypes and omits some of them. This repertoire shows a few hundred thousand clones, about 13% found once; its top ten account for roughly 0.015%. Germline CDR1 reads GTSNPN; CDR2 reads SVGIG (reference sequence). The ends lost 2 bases at V and 5 bases at J; junction bases unmatched: 12. The CDR3 is made up of 15 amino acids. This receptor was taken from a woman between 18 and 30 years old with type 1 diabetes. The sequenced sample consisted of naive CD4+ T cells from blood. The chain has TRBV30 and TRBJ2-7; 7 bases are shared with TRBD2. CDR3 nucleotides: TGTGCCTGGAGTCCCCGTCTGTGGGAGGGCCACGAGCAGTACGTC. It yields the protein CAWSPRLWEGHEQYV.